The 29 T cell receptor beta chains below all came from one sample that was sequenced in a study of a mutant IDH1 vaccine in newly diagnosed glioma. These receptors have no known antigen. Sequencing used immunoSEQ multiplex PCR; TCRdb keeps in-frame clones, though not all of them. The sample yields 56,000 or so clones, around 80% seen once. Sample time point: week 47, end of study. Doses comprised 300 ug of mutant IDH1 20-mer peptide each, plus topical imiquimod. The sample here was PBMCs, taken from a glioma patient whose treatment included an IDH1 peptide vaccine. The origin of the receptors is a woman between 35 and 50 years old with glioma. Some clones in this sample may be carry-over from other donors' samples.

This clone was seen a handful of times. The chain combines TRBV6-5 with TRBJ1-1; no clear D gene. The CDR3 has 12 residues. V gave up 0 bases and J gave up 11 bases, with 10 bases separating them. The germline gives CDR1 MNHEY, CDR2 SVGAGI. CDR3 bases: TGTGCCAGCAGTTACTCGAACTCGATTGCTTTCTTT. Translating it yields CASSYSNSIAFF.

This chain connects TRBV9 to TRBJ1-1; possibly TRBD1 for D (5 bases). The germline V gene encodes CDR1 SGDLS and CDR2 YYNGEE. Trimming cost V 4 bases and J 1 base, with 20 bases left between them. The CDR3 totals 17 residues. CDR3: CASSLTGGKPRNTEAFF. In nucleotides, the CDR3 is TGTGCCAGCAGCCTCACGGGGGGGAAACCCAGGAACACTGAAGCTTTCTTT.

The chain joins TRBV2 to TRBJ2-1; maybe TRBD1 (6 bases). V lost 6 bases and J lost 0, with 12 bases in between. The length of the CDR3 is 15 residues. The V gene's germline CDR1 is SNHLY and CDR2 FYNNEI. For the CDR3, the DNA is TGTGCCAGCAGCCAACAGGGTGGCTCCTACAATGAGCAGTTCTTC. Its translation: CASSQQGGSYNEQFF. The variable domain in full, with the rest retrieved from reference TRBV2 and TRBJ2-1, is EPEVTQTPSHQVTQMGQEVILRCVPISNHLYFYWYRQILGQKVEFLVSFYNNEISEKSEIFDDQFSVERPDGSNFTLKIRSTKLEDSAMYFCASSQQGGSYNEQFFGPGTRLTVL.

The chain carries TRBV9 and TRBJ1-1; maybe TRBD1 (5 bases). The V gene's germline CDR1 is SGDLS and CDR2 YYNGEE. With 4 bases removed from V and 4 bases from J, the gap between germline ends came to 14 bases. This CDR3 spans 14 amino acids. CDR3 loop: CASSWSKGFTEAFF. CDR3 bases: TGTGCCAGCAGCTGGAGTAAGGGGTTCACTGAAGCTTTCTTT.

This clone was found a few times. The chain employs TRBV6-5 and TRBJ1-5; D remains ambiguous. The CDR3 extends over 9 amino acids. Germline CDR1 and CDR2: MNHEY and SVGAGI. Trimming shortened V by 8 bases and J by 8 bases, and 4 bases separated the two germline ends. Here the CDR3 DNA reads TGTGCCAGCGGGGAGCCCCAGCATTTT. Translation gives CASGEPQHF.

This chain links TRBV29-1 with TRBJ2-7, with D possibly TRBD1 on 5 matching bases. The CDR3 covers 14 residues. The germline gives CDR1 SQVTM, CDR2 ANQGSEA. Deletions cut 4 bases from V and 0 bases from J, with 13 bases between. For the CDR3, the DNA is TGCAGCGTTGGCGGACACTTCCCCTCCTACGAGCAGTACTTC. It translates to CSVGGHFPSYEQYF.

The chain links TRBV18 to TRBJ1-2; the D gene is possibly TRBD1 (5 bases). V was cut by 4 bases and J by 2 bases, with 11 bases left in between. This CDR3 region has 14 residues. Germline assignment: CDR1 KGHSH and CDR2 LQKENI. CDR3 sequence (DNA): TGTGCCAGCTCACTCAGAGGGGCGAACTATGGCTACACCTTC. Translation: CASSLRGANYGYTF. Filled out from reference TRBV18 and TRBJ1-2, the complete variable domain reads NAGVMQNPRHLVRRRGQEARLRCSPMKGHSHVYWYRQLPEEGLKFMVYLQKENIIDESGMPKERFSAEFPKEGPSILRIQQVVRGDSAAYFCASSLRGANYGYTFGSGTRLTVV.

This chain links TRBV30 with TRBJ2-1; TRBD1 agrees at 9 bases. Germline V gene lookup returns CDR1 GTSNPN and CDR2 SVGIG (reference sequence). The CDR3 extends over 14 amino acids. V dropped 4 bases and J dropped 5; count of bases not matched to a gene: 6. The CDR3 DNA reads as TGTGCCTGGACCAGGACAGGGGTCAACAATGAGCAGTTCTTC. Amino acid sequence: CAWTRTGVNNEQFF.

This sequence joins TRBV2 and TRBJ2-7; weak D call: TRBD2 (5 bases). Trimming shortened V by 3 bases and J by 3 bases, and 18 bases separated the two germline ends. This CDR3 has 16 residues. Germline V gives CDR1 SNHLY, CDR2 FYNNEI. The CDR3 loop is CASSEGRSPHGYEQYF. In DNA, the CDR3 is TGTGCCAGCAGTGAGGGGAGATCCCCCCACGGCTACGAGCAGTACTTC.

For the CDR3, the DNA is TGTGCCAGCACCAGTAGGAGGGCTAACTTGAACACCGGGGAGCTGTTTTTT. Its translation is CASTSRRANLNTGELFF. V and J are TRBV9 and TRBJ2-2, with D tentatively TRBD2 (6 bases). CDR3 size: 17 residues. Germline CDR1 is SGDLS and CDR2 is YYNGEE. V lost 6 bases to trimming and J lost 1 base, with 19 bases between them. Full variable domain (outside the CDR3, taken from reference TRBV9 and TRBJ2-2): DSGVTQTPKHLITATGQRVTLRCSPRSGDLSVYWYQQSLDQGLQFLIQYYNGEERAKGNILERFSAQQFPDLHSELNLSSLELGDSALYFCASTSRRANLNTGELFFGEGSRLTVL.

The chain recombines TRBV2 with TRBJ1-3; D might be TRBD1 (6 bases). V gave up 2 bases and J gave up 0 bases, with 8 bases separating them. CDR1 and CDR2 (germline): SNHLY, FYNNEI. This CDR3 contains 15 residues. CDR3 region: CASSERQDSGNTIYF. CDR3 nucleotides: TGTGCCAGCAGTGAACGACAGGACTCTGGAAACACCATATATTTT.

The J gene is TRBJ2-3, the V gene TRBV11-3, with a possible D match to TRBD2 (6 bases). Trimming left V 4 bases short and J 1 base short, with 12 bases between. CDR3 length: 15 amino acids. Germline lookup yields CDR1 SGHNT and CDR2 YENEEA. CDR3 amino acids: CASSSHTGGTDTQYF. The CDR3 DNA is TGTGCCAGCAGCTCCCATACGGGGGGCACAGATACGCAGTATTTT.

J is TRBJ2-5 and V is TRBV9, with D unresolved. The CDR3 extends over 14 amino acids. V shed 4 bases and J shed 2 bases, with 12 bases lying between them. The germline V gene encodes CDR1 SGDLS and CDR2 YYNGEE. CDR3 nucleotides: TGTGCCAGCAGCCCCCGGATTGGTCAAGAGACCCAGTACTTC. Its protein is CASSPRIGQETQYF. The full variable domain, its missing parts supplied by reference TRBV9 and TRBJ2-5, is DSGVTQTPKHLITATGQRVTLRCSPRSGDLSVYWYQQSLDQGLQFLIQYYNGEERAKGNILERFSAQQFPDLHSELNLSSLELGDSALYFCASSPRIGQETQYFGPGTRLLVL.

The V and J genes are TRBV29-1 and TRBJ1-2; D remains unclear. V lost 4 bases and J 0 bases, leaving 6 bases between the germline ends. The CDR3 is 12 residues long. From germline, CDR1 is SQVTM and CDR2 ANQGSEA. The CDR3 DNA follows: TGCAGCGTTGTTGGGACTAACTATGGCTACACCTTC. Translating it yields CSVVGTNYGYTF.

This clone was recorded a few times. The junction differs from germline at one of its ends, possibly a read error. This chain uses TRBV19 with TRBJ1-1; D is possibly TRBD1 (6 bases). Germline CDR1 and CDR2: LNHDA and SQIVND (reference sequence). The CDR3 is 13 amino acids. The DNA of the CDR3 is TGTGCCAGTAGTATAGGAGGAGACAGGCCCCTTAGGTTT. Protein: CASSIGGDRPLRF.

The CDR3 sequence is CASSQVTGGHTEAFF. The CDR3 DNA reads as TGCGCCAGCAGCCAAGTGACAGGGGGACACACTGAAGCTTTCTTT. V gene TRBV4-3 combines with J gene TRBJ1-1; 9 positions match TRBD1. The CDR3 length is 15 residues. The germline V gene has CDR1 LGHNA and CDR2 YSLEER. With 1 base clipped from V and 3 bases from J, the junction kept 3 bases outside the gene matches.

The chain links TRBV6-5 to TRBJ2-2, with unresolved D. The CDR3 is 12 residues long. Trimming took 0 bases from V and 7 from J, leaving 3 bases between them. From germline, CDR1 is MNHEY and CDR2 SVGAGI. The CDR3: CASSYSDGELFF. In DNA, the CDR3 is TGTGCCAGCAGTTACTCGGACGGGGAGCTGTTTTTT.

The chain recombines TRBV7-2 with TRBJ1-1; D remains ambiguous. This CDR3 region has 16 residues. The germline V and J ends were trimmed by 1 base and 1 base, with 13 bases remaining between them. The germline V gene encodes CDR1 SGHTA and CDR2 FQGNSA. The CDR3 here is CASSLVAGLGNTEAFF. The CDR3 coding sequence is TGTGCCAGCAGCTTAGTGGCAGGCCTAGGGAACACTGAAGCTTTCTTT.

This clone appeared a single time. This CDR3 reads CATSRDFFSEGDYEQYF. The DNA of the CDR3 is TGTGCCACCAGCAGAGATTTCTTCAGCGAAGGGGACTACGAGCAGTACTTC. V gene TRBV15 combines with J gene TRBJ2-7; weak D call: TRBD1 (5 bases). The CDR3 spans 17 residues. Germline-derived CDR1 and CDR2 are LNHNV and YYDKDF (reference sequence). V was clipped by 0 bases and J by 3 bases, with 18 bases between them.

This chain connects TRBV5-6 to TRBJ1-2; possible D gene TRBD1, 5 bases. The CDR3 length is 14 residues. Germline V gene sequence: CDR1 SGHDT, CDR2 YYEEEE. With 1 base removed from V and 5 bases from J, the gap between germline ends came to 12 bases. Written as DNA, the CDR3 is TGTGCCAGCAGCTTGAGTCAGGGCAAATATGGCTACACCTTC. This gives the protein CASSLSQGKYGYTF.

V gene TRBV6-1 combines with J gene TRBJ2-5; 11 nucleotides align to TRBD1. The germline CDR1 and CDR2 sequences are MNHNS and SASEGT. The CDR3 totals 15 residues. The trim removed 5 bases at V and 3 bases at J, leaving 5 bases unmatched. Here the CDR3 DNA reads TGTGCCAGCAGTAAATGGGACAGGGGGAAAGAGACCCAGTACTTC. Its protein is CASSKWDRGKETQYF.

A few counts support this clone. The chain employs TRBV2 and TRBJ1-5; D uncertain. The CDR3 runs 15 residues. V shed 3 bases and J shed 3 bases, with 12 bases lying between them. From germline, CDR1 is SNHLY and CDR2 FYNNEI. The CDR3 bases are TGTGCCAGCAGTGAGAACGGTTTGAACAATCAGCCCCAGCATTTT. Amino acid sequence: CASSENGLNNQPQHF.

This chain connects TRBV20-1 to TRBJ1-2, with D possibly matching TRBD1 (6 bases). The ends were cut back, 6 bases at V and 8 bases at J, with 13 bases in the middle. The CDR3 has 11 residues. Germline CDR1 reads DFQATT; CDR2 reads SNEGSKA (reference sequence). CDR3 sequence reads: CSASQDRGYTF. CDR3 nucleotides: TGCAGTGCCTCCCAAGACAGGGGCTACACCTTC.

The chain combines TRBV11-2 with TRBJ1-1, with a possible D match to TRBD1 (5 bases). V dropped 2 bases and J dropped 2 bases, with 15 bases sitting between them. Germline loops: CDR1 SGHAT, CDR2 FQNNGV. The CDR3 is made up of 16 amino acids. The CDR3 DNA sequence: TGTGCCAGCAGCTTATTCCCTCAGGGCAGCAACACTGAAGCTTTCTTT. Translated: CASSLFPQGSNTEAFF. Complete variable domain (other parts from reference TRBV11-2 and TRBJ1-1): EAGVAQSPRYKIIEKRQSVAFWCNPISGHATLYWYQQILGQGPKLLIQFQNNGVVDDSQLPKDRFSAERLKGVDSTLKIQPAKLEDSAVYLCASSLFPQGSNTEAFFGQGTRLTVV.

The chain uses TRBV10-1 and TRBJ2-7, with D possibly matching TRBD1 (5 bases). Germline CDR1 and CDR2: WNHNN and SYGVQD (reference sequence). The CDR3 runs 14 residues. Trimming pared 2 bases from V and 5 bases from J, leaving 13 bases between. The DNA of the CDR3 is TGCGCCAGCAGTGAGAGGGGCAGTCGGCACGAGCAGTACTTC. This gives the protein CASSERGSRHEQYF.

This sequence joins TRBV7-9 and TRBJ2-3; 7 bases match TRBD2. The ends lost 3 bases at V and 3 bases at J; junction bases unmatched: 6. The CDR3 is 15 residues long. The germline V gene encodes CDR1 SEHNR and CDR2 FQNEAQ (reference sequence). CDR3 DNA: TGTGCCAGCAGCTTCTGGGGCGGGGGAACAGATACGCAGTATTTT. Protein: CASSFWGGGTDTQYF.

About this clone itself: A read error may explain this, as a much larger clone is one base away. The chain joins TRBV27 to TRBJ1-1; no clear D. The CDR3 has 13 amino acids. V lost 3 bases to trimming and J lost 1 base, with 6 bases between them. Germline V lookup: CDR1 MNHEY, CDR2 SMNVEV (reference sequence). Here the CDR3 reads CASSFQANTEAFF. The DNA of the CDR3 is TGTGCCAGCAGTTTTCAGGCGAACACTGAAGCTTTCTTT.

A few counts support this clone. In nucleotides, the CDR3 is TGTGCCAGCAGTTACGACCGGGGCCGGACAGGAGATACGCAGTATTTT. Protein product: CASSYDRGRTGDTQYF. The V and J genes are TRBV6-6 and TRBJ2-3, with 7 bases that match TRBD1. Germline V CDR1 and CDR2: MNHNY, SVGAGI (reference sequence). The CDR3 is 16 residues long. V shed 2 bases and J 5 bases; nucleotides not matched to a gene: 10.

The chain is built from TRBV18 and TRBJ1-3; D is ambiguous. The CDR3 is made up of 15 amino acids. CDR1 KGHSH and CDR2 LQKENI come from the germline V gene. The V end lost 3 bases, the J end lost 0 bases, and 9 bases lay between the germline ends. The CDR3, as DNA: TGTGCCAGCTCACCGGTCGGATTCTCTGGAAACACCATATATTTT. This encodes CASSPVGFSGNTIYF.